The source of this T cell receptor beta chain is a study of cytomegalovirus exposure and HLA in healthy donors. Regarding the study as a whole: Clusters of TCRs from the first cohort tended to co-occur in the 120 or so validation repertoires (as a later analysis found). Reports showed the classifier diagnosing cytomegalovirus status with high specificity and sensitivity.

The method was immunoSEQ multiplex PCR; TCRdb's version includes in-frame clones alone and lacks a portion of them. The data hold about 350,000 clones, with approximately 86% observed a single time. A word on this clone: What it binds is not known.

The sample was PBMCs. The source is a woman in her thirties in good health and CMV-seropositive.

The CDR3 loop reads CASSFSSAYGYTF. The CDR3 DNA is TGTGCCAGCAGCTTCTCTTCAGCCTACGGCTACACCTTC. The chain uses TRBV7-2 and TRBJ1-2; no clear D gene. Germline loops: CDR1 SGHTA, CDR2 FQGNSA. Trimming removed 3 bases from V and 8 bases from J, with 13 bases in between. This CDR3 is 13 amino acids long. The entire variable domain, with the rest obtained from reference TRBV7-2 and TRBJ1-2, is as follows: GAGVSQSPSNKVTEKGKDVELRCDPISGHTALYWYRQSLGQGLEFLIYFQGNSAPDKSGLPSDRFSAERTGGSVSTLTIQRTQQEDSAVYLCASSFSSAYGYTFGSGTRLTVV.